The source of this TCR beta chain is a study of beta chain features in type 1 diabetes (dated by TCRdb to 2016 to 2019). General notes on the study: Mean age, gender distribution, total cell number and subset yield did not differ between patients and healthy donors. A total of 107,917,701 sorted cells were examined across all samples, and the number of cells per subset was strongly correlated with RNA yield. In the study, recently diagnosed type 1 diabetes patients and matched healthy donors were compared on the TCRB repertoires of their sorted circulating CD4+ T cell subsets. Regulatory and stem cell-like memory subsets were obtained from only 8 patients and roughly 8 healthy donors, while naive and central memory subsets were obtained from all 30 or so donors. What the study reported, not specific to this receptor: Only small numbers of individuals were included in the HLA sub-analyses, which left unresolved whether HLA type had any influence on TCRB rearrangement. In all four CD4+ subsets, TCRB CDR3 length was moderately but significantly shorter in type 1 diabetes patients. Naive, central memory and regulatory TCRB repertoires appeared to be more alike among patients than among healthy donors. PCR may preferentially amplify shorter templates, but because patient and control samples were amplified and corrected together, any resulting skew would affect both groups equally. Fewer insertions and more nucleotide deletions at VDJ recombination sites were observed in patients with type 1 diabetes, implying thymic rearrangement abnormalities. Because cDNA was sequenced instead of genomic DNA, highly expressing activated cells could be over-represented, though the groups showed no difference in activation or CD3 levels.

Each donor gave one peripheral blood draw, approximately 110 mL on average, collected into heparinised tubes. A BD FACSAria II was used to sort naive, central memory, regulatory and stem cell-like memory CD4+ T cells with a panel that included CD45RO, CCR7, CD25, CD127, CD95 and CD27. Purity was above 98% for every sorted population. PBMCs were separated immediately by Lymphoprep density gradient centrifugation and were stained directly, without being cultured. So that batch effects would be minimized, each experiment stained and sorted samples in pairs, pairing one healthy donor with one patient. Comment on this clone: Its antigen is unknown. No base quality information exists; no much larger clone differs at one position. The identical CDR3 is also encoded by other nucleotide sequences in the sample.

All of the isolated RNA was reverse transcribed with the High Capacity cDNA Reverse Transcription Kit, so expressed TCRB transcripts were sequenced. Deep immunoSEQ sequencing was applied to naive, central memory and regulatory T cell samples, giving an average of roughly 3.6 million total reads per sample. Sorted cells were lysed in RLT buffer, and RNA was extracted using DNase-treated RNeasy Micro or Mini kits according to cell number. To prevent cross-contamination, each cell subset was processed individually, whereas patient and healthy donor samples were processed jointly. Using the immunoSEQ multiplex PCR, TCRB sequences were amplified from cDNA into 87-bp fragments spanning the CDR3 region. Sequencing of the amplicons was performed on the Illumina HiSeq platform. Concerning the study's data processing: Synthetic template baselines were used to correct PCR bias computationally, reads within Hamming distance 2 were collapsed, and singletons that could not be merged were discarded. By aligning reads against IMGT, V, D and J genes, CDR3 length, and insertions or deletions at six rearrangement sites were assigned. Within each subset, clonotype counts were normalized to sorted cell number, and only after that were true diversity and Gini coefficients computed with the tcR R package. The overlap coefficient, calculated on TCRB nucleotide sequences, was used to quantify repertoire sharing. The table comes from immuneACCESS by way of TCRdb, which keeps in-frame sequences with V and J called. Part of the clones is missing from these tables; in studies checked, under half for an unresolved V gene and the rest for unknown reasons. The DNA was the basis for D and trimming; V, J and clone size are from that table. For this sample there are under 200,000 clones; around 10% appear just once. The leading ten clones occupy around 0.5% of the sample.

Input material: central memory CD4+ T cells from blood. The clonotype originates from a man under 40 with type 1 diabetes.

For the CDR3, the sequence is CASSPGGSGANVLTF. The DNA reads TGTGCCAGCAGCCCAGGAGGGTCTGGGGCCAACGTCCTGACTTTC. The rearrangement combines TRBV7-3 with TRBJ2-6; a weak D assignment points to TRBD2 (6 bases agree). At the junction V is shortened by 5 bases and J by 1 base, with 9 bases in between. The CDR3 has 15 amino acids, counting the end cysteine and phenylalanine. Only the CDR3 DNA is retained, 45 bases long and in frame from the first base. From the germline V gene, CDR1 is SGHTA and CDR2 is FQGTGA.